The 21 T cell receptor beta chains below come from one sample, sequenced in a study of blood T cell repertoires in COVID-19. Clones were sequenced by immunoSEQ multiplex PCR, and TCRdb holds only the in-frame ones, with some missing. The table includes around 250,000 clones, roughly nine tenths detected once. What was sequenced was peripheral blood. These receptors were collected from a woman aged 55-70 years who had recovered from COVID-19.

J is TRBJ2-7 and V is TRBV18; 9 bases are a match to TRBD1. Germline CDR1 and CDR2: KGHSH and LQKENI. CDR3 length: 16 residues. J lost 0 bases, V lost 3 bases, and 6 bases had no gene match. As DNA, the CDR3 is TGTGCCAGCTCACCCTGGGGACAGGGTAGCTCCTACGAGCAGTACTTC. Its protein product is CASSPWGQGSSYEQYF.

This chain joins TRBV4-3 and TRBJ2-3; TRBD2 matches at 8 bases. The CDR3 contains 16 residues. Trimming removed 0 bases from V and 1 base from J; junction bases left unmatched: 3. Germline V gene data show CDR1 as LGHNA and CDR2 as YSLEER. CDR3 residues: CASSQDRSGGTDTQYF. CDR3 sequence (DNA): TGCGCCAGCAGCCAAGATCGTAGCGGGGGCACAGATACGCAGTATTTT.

This chain connects TRBV6-4 to TRBJ1-3; TRBD1 agrees at 9 bases. V lost 10 bases and J lost 2; bases outside the gene matches: 9. The germline gives CDR1 MRHNA, CDR2 SNTAGT. The CDR3 length is 15 residues. The CDR3 sequence: CANLQGAGAGNTIYF. In nucleotides, the CDR3 is TGTGCCAACCTACAGGGGGCAGGGGCTGGAAACACCATATATTTT.

The chain employs TRBV28 and TRBJ1-1; the D gene is possibly TRBD1 (6 bases). V was shortened by 3 bases and J by 6 bases, with 14 bases between the two germline ends. CDR1 MDHEN and CDR2 SYDVKM come from the germline V gene. This CDR3 is 14 amino acids long. The CDR3 region has the DNA TGTGCCAGCAGTTTTCGCAGGGGAATTTCTGAAGCTTTCTTT. Its protein product is CASSFRRGISEAFF.

This chain uses TRBV7-8 with TRBJ1-1; a weak D match, TRBD1 (5 bases). CDR1 and CDR2 (germline): SGHVS, FQNEAQ. The CDR3 has 15 amino acids. V lost 0 bases, J lost 3 bases, and 11 bases lay in between. This CDR3 reads CASSLAYGGYTEAFF. The CDR3 nucleotides are TGTGCCAGCAGCTTAGCTTACGGGGGATACACTGAAGCTTTCTTT.

Details on this clone: One end of the junction does not line up with germline, which may come from a read error. The chain couples TRBV10-2 to TRBJ2-5, with 8 bases matching TRBD2. CDR1 is WSHSY, CDR2 SAAADI, per germline. The CDR3 runs to 12 residues. CDR3 in DNA: TGCGCCAGCAGTGAGTCGGGACTAGGGATGGACTTC. This translates into CASSESGLGMDF.

For the CDR3, the DNA is TGTGCCAGCAGTTCCCGGGTCACCAACTCCTACAATGAGCAGTTCTTC. Protein product: CASSSRVTNSYNEQFF. The rearrangement links TRBV27 to TRBJ2-1, with D hard to call. The CDR3 runs to 16 residues. Germline V gene data show CDR1 as MNHEY and CDR2 as SMNVEV (reference sequence). Trimming left V 4 bases short and J 0 bases short, with 13 bases between.

This clone was counted between two and nine times. The V and J genes are TRBV7-2 and TRBJ1-5; D not certain. The CDR3 totals 14 residues. The germline V gene has CDR1 SGHTA and CDR2 FQGNSA. Trimming took off 6 bases at V and 4 bases at J, with 13 bases between the two ends. The CDR3 DNA reads TGTGCCAGCAGTAAAGAGCTGTCGAATCAGCCCCAGCATTTT. Protein product: CASSKELSNQPQHF. Full variable domain (outside the CDR3, taken from reference TRBV7-2 and TRBJ1-5): GAGVSQSPSNKVTEKGKDVELRCDPISGHTALYWYRQSLGQGLEFLIYFQGNSAPDKSGLPSDRFSAERTGGSVSTLTIQRTQQEDSAVYLCASSKELSNQPQHFGDGTRLSIL.

The rearrangement uses TRBV11-2 and TRBJ2-7, with 11 bases lining up with TRBD2. This CDR3 has 15 amino acids. Germline trimming cut 5 bases from V and 3 bases from J; bases unmatched to any gene: 6. CDR1 SGHAT and CDR2 FQNNGV come from the germline V gene. The CDR3 region is CASSPSSGGNYEQYF. CDR3 coding DNA: TGTGCCAGCAGCCCCTCTAGCGGGGGGAACTACGAGCAGTACTTC. Full variable domain (remainder filled in from reference TRBV11-2 and TRBJ2-7): EAGVAQSPRYKIIEKRQSVAFWCNPISGHATLYWYQQILGQGPKLLIQFQNNGVVDDSQLPKDRFSAERLKGVDSTLKIQPAKLEDSAVYLCASSPSSGGNYEQYFGPGTRLTVT.

The rearrangement uses TRBV4-1 and TRBJ2-5, with 13 bases identical to TRBD2. Germline lookup yields CDR1 MGHRA and CDR2 YSYEKL. J gave up 5 bases and V 5 bases, and 14 bases lay outside the gene matches. CDR3 length: 18 amino acids. CDR3 nucleotide sequence: TGCGCCAGCAGCTCACTCGTGGGACTAGCGGGGCCTGGTGAGACCCAGTACTTC. It specifies CASSSLVGLAGPGETQYF.

The chain combines TRBV7-2 with TRBJ1-4; 8 positions match TRBD1. The J segment lost 5 bases and the V segment lost 7 bases, leaving 9 bases of the junction unmatched. Per the germline V gene, CDR1 is SGHTA and CDR2 is FQGNSA. The CDR3 spans 15 residues. The CDR3 coding sequence is TGTGCCAGCAACCACCGGACAGGGTCGAATGAAAAACTGTTTTTT. This translates into CASNHRTGSNEKLFF.

V and J are TRBV9 and TRBJ2-1; 7 nucleotides agree with TRBD2. Per germline, CDR1 SGDLS and CDR2 YYNGEE. This CDR3 comprises 16 residues. With 4 bases clipped from V and 12 bases from J, the junction kept 19 bases outside the gene matches. Here the CDR3 DNA reads TGTGCCAGCAGCCAACGTAGATGGGCCACGGGGGAGGGGCAGTTCTTC. It codes for CASSQRRWATGEGQFF.

The DNA for the CDR3 is TGTGCCACCAGAACCGAACGACACCGGGACAGATATTCACCCCTCCACTTT. Translation gives CATRTERHRDRYSPLHF. The V gene is TRBV2, the J gene TRBJ1-6; 7 nucleotides match TRBD1. The length of the CDR3 is 17 residues. From germline, CDR1 is SNHLY and CDR2 FYNNEI. V lost 10 bases and J lost 8; bases outside the gene matches: 20.

The chain couples TRBV7-8 to TRBJ1-6; D might be TRBD1 (5 bases). The CDR3 totals 13 residues. Germline V gene data show CDR1 as SGHVS and CDR2 as FQNEAQ. The V gene lost 5 bases and the J gene lost 9 bases, with 11 bases spanning the gap. CDR3 DNA: TGTGCCAGCAGCCAAGGGGTCTCTTCACCCCTCCACTTT. Its translation is CASSQGVSSPLHF.

The gene calls are TRBV9 and TRBJ2-1; D is perhaps TRBD2 (5 bases). Trimming took off 4 bases at V and 6 bases at J, with 11 bases between the two ends. The CDR3 is made up of 13 amino acids. Germline V lookup: CDR1 SGDLS, CDR2 YYNGEE. CDR3 in amino acids: CASSPIGINEQFF. The CDR3 DNA sequence: TGTGCCAGCAGCCCTATCGGGATCAATGAGCAGTTCTTC.

V usage is TRBV3-1 (or the pseudogene TRBV3-2) and J usage is TRBJ1-5; the match to TRBD1 covers 7 bases. Germline V gene lookup returns CDR1 LGHDT and CDR2 YNNKEL (reference sequence). This CDR3 is 14 amino acids long. Losses at the gene ends were 5 bases for V and 3 bases for J; bases not matched to a gene: 4. The CDR3 reads CASSLTGVNQPQHF. CDR3 nucleotides: TGTGCCAGCAGCTTAACAGGGGTCAATCAGCCCCAGCATTTT.

The chain recombines TRBV3-1 (or the pseudogene TRBV3-2) with TRBJ1-4; D remains ambiguous. This CDR3 region has 14 residues. Trimming took off 4 bases at V and 4 bases at J, with 10 bases between the two ends. The germline CDR1 and CDR2 sequences are LGHDT and YNNKEL (reference sequence). The CDR3 nucleotides read TGTGCCAGCAGCCTCCGGGTCTTTAATGAAAAACTGTTTTTT. Its translation: CASSLRVFNEKLFF.

V gene TRBV5-4 combines with J gene TRBJ2-7, with TRBD2 identical over 9 bases. Trimming removed 2 bases from V and 2 bases from J; junction bases left unmatched: 5. The CDR3 runs 15 residues. CDR1 SGHNT and CDR2 YYREEE come from the germline V gene (reference sequence). DNA of the CDR3: TGTGCCAGCAGCTTTCGGGAGCGGGGGGCCTACGAGCAGTACTTC. Residues: CASSFRERGAYEQYF.

This rearrangement joins TRBV7-7 to TRBJ1-6; the D gene is possibly TRBD1 (5 bases). The CDR3 totals 13 residues. From germline, CDR1 is SSHAT and CDR2 FNYEAQ (reference sequence). The CDR3 here is CATSRDSNSPLHF. The CDR3 DNA reads TGTGCTACCTCCAGGGACTCTAATTCACCCCTCCACTTT.

The chain employs TRBV6-5 and TRBJ2-7; D is unresolved. V was trimmed by 0 bases and J by 1 base, leaving 13 bases between them. Germline V lookup: CDR1 MNHEY, CDR2 SVGAGI. The CDR3 consists of 16 residues. CDR3 coding DNA: TGTGCCAGCAGTTACTCGATTTCCACTCTATCCTACGAGCAGTACTTC. Translated: CASSYSISTLSYEQYF.

This clone has just a few counts. The V gene is TRBV18, the J gene TRBJ1-1, with 11 bases that match TRBD1. After removal of 3 bases from V and 3 bases from J, the junction contained 3 bases not matched to a gene. The CDR3 runs 15 residues. Looked up from germline, CDR1 is KGHSH and CDR2 is LQKENI. For the CDR3, the DNA is TGTGCCAGCTCACCGAGGACAGGGGGCTACACTGAAGCTTTCTTT. This encodes CASSPRTGGYTEAFF.